This T cell receptor (beta chain) was sequenced in a study of CD8 T cells in Susac syndrome. On the study more broadly: Treatment status at blood draw for the Susac syndrome patients was therapy-naive, corticosteroids, or intravenous immunoglobulin alone.

The sequenced target, TCR beta, came from blood CD8+ and CD4+ T cells. The CDR3 runs 16 residues. CDR1 SQVTM and CDR2 ANQGSEA come from the germline V gene. As concerns this clonotype: One end of the junction varies from germline; a read error may be responsible.

RNA, at roughly 0.45 to 1 ug, was reverse transcribed with random hexamers. The authors amplified TCR beta CDR3 across 54 Vbeta and 13 Jbeta using immunoSEQ multiplex PCR. One entry per CDR3 protein, called by TCRdb with MiXCR from the immunoSEQ multiplex PCR reads. The sample holds fewer than 60,000 distinct CDR3 sequences, 85% to 95% seen once. Sequenced sample: CD8+ T cells from PBMCs. This chain joins TRBV29-1 and TRBJ1-4; TRBD1 might be the D (6 bases). This clonotype was obtained from a human donor with Susac syndrome. CDR3 nucleotides: TGCAGCGTCGAAGTCCCGGGACAAGCCCATAATGAAAAACTGTTTTTT. Translating gives CSVEVPGQAHNEKLFF.